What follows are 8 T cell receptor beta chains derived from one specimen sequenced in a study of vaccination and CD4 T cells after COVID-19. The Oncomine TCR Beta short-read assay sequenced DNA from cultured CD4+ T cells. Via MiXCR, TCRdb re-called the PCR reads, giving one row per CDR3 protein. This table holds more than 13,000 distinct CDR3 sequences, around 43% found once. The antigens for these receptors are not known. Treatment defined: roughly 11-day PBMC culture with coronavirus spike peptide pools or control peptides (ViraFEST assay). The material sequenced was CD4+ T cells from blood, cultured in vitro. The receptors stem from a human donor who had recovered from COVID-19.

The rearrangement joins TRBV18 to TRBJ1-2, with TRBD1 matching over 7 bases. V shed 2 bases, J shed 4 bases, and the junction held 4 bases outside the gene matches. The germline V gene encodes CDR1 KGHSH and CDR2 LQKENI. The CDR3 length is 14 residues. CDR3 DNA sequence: TGTGCCAGCTCACCAAGGGACAGTCGCTATGGCTACACCTTC. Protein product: CASSPRDSRYGYTF.

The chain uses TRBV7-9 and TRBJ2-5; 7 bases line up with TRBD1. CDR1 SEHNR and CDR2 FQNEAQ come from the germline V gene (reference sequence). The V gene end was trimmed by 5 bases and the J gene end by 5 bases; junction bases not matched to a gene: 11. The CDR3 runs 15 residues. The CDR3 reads CASSQQTGILETQYF. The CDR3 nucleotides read TGTGCCAGCAGCCAACAGACAGGGATTTTGGAGACCCAGTACTTC.

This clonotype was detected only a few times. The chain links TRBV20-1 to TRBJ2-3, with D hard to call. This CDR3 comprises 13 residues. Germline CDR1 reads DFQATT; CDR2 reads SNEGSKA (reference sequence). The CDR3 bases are TGCAGCCTGCCGGCGATTGGCACAGATACGCAGTATTTT. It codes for CSLPAIGTDTQYF.

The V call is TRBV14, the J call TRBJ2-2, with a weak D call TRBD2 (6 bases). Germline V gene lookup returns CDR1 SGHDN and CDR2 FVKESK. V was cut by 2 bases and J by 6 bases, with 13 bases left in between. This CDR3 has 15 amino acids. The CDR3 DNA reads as TGTGCCAGCAGCCAAAGATTCTCGGGGGCCGGGGAGCTGTTTTTT. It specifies CASSQRFSGAGELFF.

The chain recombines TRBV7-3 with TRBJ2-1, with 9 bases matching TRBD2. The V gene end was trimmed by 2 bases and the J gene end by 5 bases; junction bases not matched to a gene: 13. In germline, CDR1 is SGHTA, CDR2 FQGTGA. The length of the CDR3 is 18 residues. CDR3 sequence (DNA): TGTGCCAGCAGCTTATTTGTAGTCGGGACTAGCAGAAACAATGAGCAGTTCTTC. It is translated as CASSLFVVGTSRNNEQFF. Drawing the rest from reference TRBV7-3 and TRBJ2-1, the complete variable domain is GAGVSQTPSNKVTEKGKYVELRCDPISGHTALYWYRQSLGQGPEFLIYFQGTGAADDSGLPNDRFFAVRPEGSVSTLKIQRTERGDSAVYLCASSLFVVGTSRNNEQFFGPGTRLTVL.

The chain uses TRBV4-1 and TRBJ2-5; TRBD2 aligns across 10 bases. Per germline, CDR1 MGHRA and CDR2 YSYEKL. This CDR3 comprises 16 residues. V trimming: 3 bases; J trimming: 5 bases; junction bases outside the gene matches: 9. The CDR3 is CASSQLSGRAFETQYF. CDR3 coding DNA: TGCGCCAGCAGCCAGCTCAGCGGGAGGGCCTTCGAGACCCAGTACTTC.

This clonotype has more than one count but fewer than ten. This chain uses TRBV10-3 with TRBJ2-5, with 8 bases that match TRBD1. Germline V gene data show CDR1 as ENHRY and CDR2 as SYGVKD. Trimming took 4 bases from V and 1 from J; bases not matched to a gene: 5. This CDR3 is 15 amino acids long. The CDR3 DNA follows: TGTGCCATCAGTGCGAGACAGGGGCCCCAAGAGACCCAGTACTTC. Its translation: CAISARQGPQETQYF.

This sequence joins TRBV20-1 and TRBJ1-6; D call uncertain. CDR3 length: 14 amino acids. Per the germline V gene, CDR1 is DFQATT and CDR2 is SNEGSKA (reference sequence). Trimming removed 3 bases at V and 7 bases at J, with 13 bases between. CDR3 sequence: CSASSFQINSPLHF. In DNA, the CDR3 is TGCAGTGCTAGCTCCTTCCAGATCAATTCACCCCTCCACTTT.